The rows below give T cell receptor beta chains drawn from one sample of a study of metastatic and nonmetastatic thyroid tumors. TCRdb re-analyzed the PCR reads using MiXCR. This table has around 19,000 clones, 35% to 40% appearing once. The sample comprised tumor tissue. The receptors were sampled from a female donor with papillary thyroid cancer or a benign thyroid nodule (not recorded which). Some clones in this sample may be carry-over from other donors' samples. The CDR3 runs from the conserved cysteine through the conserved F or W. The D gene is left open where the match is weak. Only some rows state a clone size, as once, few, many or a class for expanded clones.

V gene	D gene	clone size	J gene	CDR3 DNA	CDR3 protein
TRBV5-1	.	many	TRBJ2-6	TGCGCCAGCAGCTTGGACGCCCAGGGCTCTGGGGCCAACGTCCTGACTTTC	CASSLDAQGSGANVLTF
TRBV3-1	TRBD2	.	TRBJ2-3	TGTGCCAGCAGCCAAGATTTGAATGGCGGGAGAGGAGATACGCAGTATTTT	CASSQDLNGGRGDTQYF
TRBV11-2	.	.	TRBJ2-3	TGTGCCAGCAGCTTGACCCAGATTCAGTACACAGATACGCAGTATTTT	CASSLTQIQYTDTQYF
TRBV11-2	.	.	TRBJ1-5	TGTGCCAGCAGCTTAGATATCTATCAGCCCCAGCATTTT	CASSLDIYQPQHF
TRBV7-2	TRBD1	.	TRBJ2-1	TGTGCCAGCAGCTTAGCCGCGGACAGGGACAATGAGCAGTTCTTC	CASSLAADRDNEQFF
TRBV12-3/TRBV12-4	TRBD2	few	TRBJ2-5	TGTGCCAGCAGTTTAAGACTAGCGGGGGGGCCTGGGGAGACCCAGTACTTC	CASSLRLAGGPGETQYF
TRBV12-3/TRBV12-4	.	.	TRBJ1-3	TGTGCCAGCAGCCTGTTGGGGGGAAACACCATATATTTT	CASSLLGGNTIYF
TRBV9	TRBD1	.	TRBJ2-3	TGTGCCAGCAGCGTAGCTGGGACAGGGGGCGCAGATACGCAGTATTTT	CASSVAGTGGADTQYF
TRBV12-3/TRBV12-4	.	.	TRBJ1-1	TGTGCCAGCAGCACCAGTTACACTGAAGCTTTCTTT	CASSTSYTEAFF
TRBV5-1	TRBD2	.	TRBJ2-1	TGCGCCAGCAGCTTGGTTAGCGGGAACTCCTACAATGAGCAGTTCTTC	CASSLVSGNSYNEQFF